A selection of T cell receptor beta chains follows, all from one sample in a study of blood T cell repertoires in COVID-19. Clones were sequenced by immunoSEQ multiplex PCR, and TCRdb holds only the in-frame ones, with some missing. The sample records fewer than 300,000 clones, around 80% being singletons. The material sequenced was PBMCs or T cells enriched from blood (not recorded which). Source of these receptors: a man between 40 and 49 years old who had been exposed to COVID-19. Both conserved end residues are part of each CDR3. D genes are given only for firm matches. Clone sizes are given selectively: once, few, many, or a class where the clone is expanded.

D gene,clone size,V gene,J gene,CDR3 protein,CDR3 DNA
.,.,TRBV7-2,TRBJ2-1,CASSHGVDEQFF,TGTGCCAGCAGCCACGGAGTTGATGAGCAGTTCTTC
.,once,TRBV3-1/TRBV3-2,TRBJ2-1,CASSLPGGYNEQFF,TGTGCCAGCAGCCTACCCGGGGGCTACAATGAGCAGTTCTTC
TRBD2,.,TRBV2,TRBJ2-3,CASSGSSGSWGSTDTQYF,TGTGCCAGCAGTGGGAGTAGCGGGAGTTGGGGGTCCACAGATACGCAGTATTTT
.,.,TRBV28,TRBJ1-3,CASSSSPGQTSGNTIYF,TGTGCCAGCAGTTCGAGCCCAGGACAGACCTCTGGAAACACCATATATTTT
.,.,TRBV29-1,TRBJ1-1,CSAKLRLVNTEAFF,TGCAGCGCCAAATTACGACTGGTGAACACTGAAGCTTTCTTT
.,.,TRBV4-1,TRBJ1-1,CASSQPTGSPDTEAFF,TGCGCCAGCAGCCAACCTACAGGGTCCCCCGACACTGAAGCTTTCTTT
TRBD1,.,TRBV9,TRBJ2-7,CASSVEVGDSYEQYF,TGTGCCAGCAGCGTAGAAGTCGGGGACAGCTACGAGCAGTACTTC
.,.,TRBV19,TRBJ1-5,CASSMSGDSNQPQHF,TGTGCCAGTAGTATGTCGGGAGATAGCAATCAGCCCCAGCATTTT
.,.,TRBV6-1,TRBJ1-2,CASSEGGRANTHLVGYTF,TGTGCCAGCAGTGAAGGCGGGAGAGCTAACACCCACCTGGTTGGCTACACCTTC
.,.,TRBV6-2/TRBV6-3,TRBJ1-1,CASSYPAHEQNTEAFF,TGTGCCAGCAGTTACCCCGCACACGAACAGAACACTGAAGCTTTCTTT
.,.,TRBV7-3,TRBJ1-2,CASSLGGNYGYTF,TGTGCCAGCAGCTTGGGGGGGAACTATGGCTACACCTTC
TRBD2,.,TRBV7-2,TRBJ2-5,CASAPGLAFLETQYF,TGTGCCAGCGCACCGGGACTAGCCTTTTTAGAGACCCAGTACTTC
.,.,TRBV18,TRBJ1-3,CASSPRAGLNTIYF,TGTGCCAGCTCACCACGGGCAGGACTAAACACCATATATTTT
TRBD1,.,TRBV10-2,TRBJ2-5,CASRGQGGETQYF,TGCGCCAGCAGGGGACAGGGAGGGGAGACCCAGTACTTC
.,.,TRBV6-5,TRBJ1-2,CATGKQPRWSGYTF,TGTGCCACCGGAAAGCAGCCCCGGTGGAGTGGCTACACCTTC
TRBD1,.,TRBV6-5,TRBJ2-7,CAIHRDSGYEQYF,TGTGCCATACACCGGGACAGCGGCTACGAGCAGTACTTC
TRBD1,.,TRBV20-1,TRBJ1-2,CSASAGGGLSYGYTF,TGCAGTGCTAGTGCAGGGGGAGGTCTGAGTTATGGCTACACCTTC
TRBD1,.,TRBV5-6,TRBJ2-5,CASSGGTGAPQETQYF,TGTGCCAGCAGCGGAGGGACAGGGGCCCCCCAAGAGACCCAGTACTTC
.,.,TRBV3-1/TRBV3-2,TRBJ2-7,CASSQDHRVWEQYF,TGTGCCAGCAGCCAAGATCACAGGGTTTGGGAGCAGTACTTC
TRBD1,.,TRBV9,TRBJ1-5,CASSEDRVDQPQHF,TGTGCCAGCAGCGAAGACAGGGTGGATCAGCCCCAGCATTTT
TRBD1,few,TRBV6-4,TRBJ2-3,CASSESSGGADTQYF,TGTGCCAGCAGTGAATCGTCAGGGGGCGCAGATACGCAGTATTTT
.,.,TRBV5-1,TRBJ2-3,CASSSTEGRPDTQYF,TGCGCCAGCAGCTCGACCGAGGGAAGACCCGATACGCAGTATTTT
TRBD2,.,TRBV11-2,TRBJ2-5,CASSPPPTSRETQYF,TGTGCCAGCAGCCCCCCCCCGACTAGCCGGGAGACCCAGTACTTC
TRBD2,.,TRBV5-1,TRBJ2-3,CASRGVAGGVDTQYF,TGCGCCAGCAGAGGTGTAGCGGGAGGGGTAGATACGCAGTATTTT
TRBD2,.,TRBV4-1,TRBJ2-1,CASTPGLAVHEQFF,TGCGCCAGCACCCCGGGACTAGCTGTACATGAGCAGTTCTTC
.,.,TRBV3-1/TRBV3-2,TRBJ2-7,CASSQVVTGMSSYEQYF,TGTGCCAGCAGCCAAGTAGTAACAGGCATGAGCTCCTACGAGCAGTACTTC
.,.,TRBV7-2,TRBJ2-3,CASKLGASTDTQYF,TGTGCCAGCAAATTAGGGGCTAGCACAGATACGCAGTATTTT
.,.,TRBV6-6,TRBJ2-2,CASSMRGSGELFF,TGTGCCAGCAGTATGCGGGGATCCGGGGAGCTGTTTTTT
TRBD2,.,TRBV4-1,TRBJ2-5,CASSQDAREGETQYF,TGCGCCAGCAGCCAAGACGCGAGGGAGGGGGAGACCCAGTACTTC
.,few,TRBV24-1,TRBJ2-3,CATSDISGDTQYF,TGTGCCACCAGTGACATTAGCGGAGATACGCAGTATTTT
.,.,TRBV3-1/TRBV3-2,TRBJ2-1,CASSQDKGSAAGEQFF,TGTGCCAGCAGCCAAGATAAGGGGTCCGCGGCGGGGGAGCAGTTCTTC